This TCR beta chain is from a study of T-cell reconstitution after alpha-beta-depleted transplantation in children. Study-wide results and caveats: Hyperexpanded clones declined; after one year, newly produced T cells mostly supplied diversity. Reportedly, roughly two months post-transplant, alpha-beta T cells arose from several hundred expanded graft clones. Surviving recipient T cells and thymic progenitors produced the high day-60 TCRbeta diversity seen in some patients.

Germline CDR1 SGHTA, CDR2 FQGNSA. V was clipped by 5 bases and J by 3 bases, with 17 bases between them. CDR3 length: 15 amino acids. Unique molecular identifiers tagged the TCRbeta library. TCRdb reprocessed the PCR reads via MiXCR and lists one record per CDR3 protein. The sample shows almost 600,000 distinct CDR3 sequences, more than 20% of them seen only once. Turning to this clonotype: Its specificity is unknown.

The sequenced sample was PBMCs, obtained before TCRalphabeta/CD19-depleted stem cell transplant. The chain recombines TRBV7-2 with TRBJ2-7; TRBD1 is a possible D gene (6 bases). The sequence derives from a boy younger than two with Wiskott-Aldrich syndrome, due to receive a stem cell transplant. The CDR3 DNA reads TGTGCCAGCAGCCCACCAGACCGAGGGGGCTACGAGCAGTACTTC. It translates to CASSPPDRGGYEQYF. Full variable domain (remainder filled in from reference TRBV7-2 and TRBJ2-7): GAGVSQSPSNKVTEKGKDVELRCDPISGHTALYWYRQSLGQGLEFLIYFQGNSAPDKSGLPSDRFSAERTGGSVSTLTIQRTQQEDSAVYLCASSPPDRGGYEQYFGPGTRLTVT.